The 26 T cell receptor beta chains presented below share a single source sample, sequenced in a study of T-cell memory formation after mild COVID-19. TCRdb reprocessed the 5' RACE reads via MiXCR and lists one record per CDR3 protein. This sample has 110,000 or so distinct CDR3 sequences, with roughly a sixth found just once. The sequenced sample was PBMCs or a T cell subset sorted from them (not recorded which). All receptors derive from a man younger than 30 who had mild COVID-19 (a few samples of this study predate the infection). Cell type and time point are not known.

The V gene is TRBV29-1, the J gene TRBJ1-5; D may be TRBD1 (6 bases). This CDR3 comprises 13 residues. In germline, CDR1 is SQVTM, CDR2 ANQGSEA. The V and J ends lost 6 bases and 4 bases respectively, with 13 bases between them. Here the CDR3 reads CSVGGRGNQPQHF. The CDR3 coding sequence is TGCAGCGTGGGGGGCAGGGGAAATCAGCCCCAGCATTTT. The full variable domain, with the rest looked up from reference TRBV29-1 and TRBJ1-5, is SAVISQKPSRDICQRGTSLTIQCQVDSQVTMMFWYRQQPGQSLTLIATANQGSEATYESGFVIDKFPISRPNLTFSTLTVSNMSPEDSSIYLCSVGGRGNQPQHFGDGTRLSIL.

This clonotype showed up just a few times. The J gene is TRBJ2-1, the V gene TRBV5-6; 11 nucleotides agree with TRBD2. Germline V gives CDR1 SGHDT, CDR2 YYEEEE. Trimming removed 3 bases from V and 2 bases from J; junction bases left unmatched: 10. The CDR3 spans 18 residues. Written as DNA, the CDR3 is TGTGCCAGCAGCTCCTCGGCTAGCGGGGGGCTTCCCTACAATGAGCAGTTCTTC. Translating it yields CASSSSASGGLPYNEQFF.

This rearrangement joins TRBV4-1 to TRBJ1-2, with 9 positions matching TRBD1. The CDR3 extends over 14 amino acids. Trimming removed 4 bases from V and 7 bases from J; junction bases left unmatched: 7. CDR1 is MGHRA, CDR2 YSYEKL, per germline. The CDR3 nucleotides read TGCGCCAGCAGCCTCGCCGGGACAGGGTTTGGCTACACCTTC. Its translation is CASSLAGTGFGYTF.

In its sample, this clonotype was seen a few times. This sequence joins TRBV18 and TRBJ2-3; 8 nucleotides match TRBD2. CDR3 length equals 16 residues. CDR1 is KGHSH and CDR2 is LQKENI in the germline V gene. The V segment lost 6 bases and the J segment 1 base; nucleotides outside the gene matches: 9. Here the CDR3 DNA reads TGTGCCAGCTCCCCTCCCAATAGCGGGGGCACAGATACGCAGTATTTT. Its translation: CASSPPNSGGTDTQYF. The full variable domain, its missing parts supplied by reference TRBV18 and TRBJ2-3, is NAGVMQNPRHLVRRRGQEARLRCSPMKGHSHVYWYRQLPEEGLKFMVYLQKENIIDESGMPKERFSAEFPKEGPSILRIQQVVRGDSAAYFCASSPPNSGGTDTQYFGPGTRLTVL.

This chain joins TRBV4-3 and TRBJ1-1, with D tentatively TRBD1 (6 bases). Germline V gene lookup returns CDR1 LGHNA and CDR2 YSLEER. This CDR3 is 15 amino acids long. Trimming stripped 0 bases from V and 3 bases from J, with 11 bases between. CDR3 loop: CASSQDRGTDTEAFF. Written as DNA, the CDR3 is TGCGCCAGCAGCCAAGACAGGGGTACGGACACTGAAGCTTTCTTT.

This clonotype appeared a few times. The V call is TRBV12-3 or TRBV12-4, the J call TRBJ1-2; possible D gene TRBD1, 5 bases. V lost 5 bases and J lost 6, with 13 bases in between. The CDR3 runs 13 residues. CDR3: CASSAGHADGYTF. CDR3 DNA sequence: TGTGCCAGCAGTGCAGGACACGCCGATGGCTACACCTTC.

Many counts were recorded for this clonotype. J is TRBJ1-1 and V is TRBV6-5; possible D gene TRBD1, 6 bases. Germline V gene lookup returns CDR1 MNHEY and CDR2 SVGAGI. CDR3 length equals 15 residues. Trimming removed 2 bases from V and 3 bases from J, with 13 bases in between. The chain's CDR3 is CASSYVSSGDTEAFF. For the CDR3, the DNA is TGTGCCAGCAGTTACGTTTCATCAGGGGACACTGAAGCTTTCTTT.

This clonotype was seen more than once but under ten times. The chain combines TRBV10-2 with TRBJ1-2; D not certain. The CDR3 loop spans 16 amino acids. With 2 bases removed from V and 5 bases from J, the gap between germline ends came to 18 bases. CDR1 and CDR2 from the germline V gene are WSHSY and SAAADI. The CDR3 spells CASSETYTHTSYGYTF. The CDR3 DNA reads as TGCGCCAGCAGTGAGACCTACACACACACCTCATATGGCTACACCTTC.

This clonotype was picked up many times. The V call is TRBV5-1, the J call TRBJ2-5, with D uncertain. Germline V gene sequence: CDR1 SGHRS, CDR2 YFSETQ. The germline V and J ends were trimmed by 0 bases and 1 base, with 4 bases remaining between them. The CDR3 is 13 amino acids. The CDR3 region is CASSLGTQETQYF. The CDR3 region has the DNA TGCGCCAGCAGCTTGGGGACCCAAGAGACCCAGTACTTC.

This chain links TRBV24-1 with TRBJ2-3; 8 bases line up with TRBD1. The CDR3 contains 15 residues. The J segment lost 4 bases and the V segment lost 5 bases, leaving 7 bases of the junction unmatched. Germline CDR1 reads KGHDR; CDR2 reads SFDVKD. CDR3 nucleotides: TGTGCCACCAGTGCCGGACAGGGTAGGGCAGATACGCAGTATTTT. It yields the protein CATSAGQGRADTQYF.

The table lists this clonotype with a few counts. This chain links TRBV5-1 with TRBJ2-5; 11 nucleotides line up with TRBD2. CDR1 and CDR2 (germline): SGHRS, YFSETQ. J lost 1 base, V lost 3 bases, and 8 bases had no gene match. The CDR3 runs 17 residues. CDR3 sequence (DNA): TGCGCCAGCAGCTCCGGTGGACTAGCGGGCTTCCAAGAGACCCAGTACTTC. Translating it yields CASSSGGLAGFQETQYF.

This chain uses TRBV7-2 with TRBJ1-5, with D possibly being TRBD1 (5 bases). The ends were cut back, 4 bases at V and 4 bases at J, with 17 bases in the middle. CDR3 size: 16 residues. From germline, CDR1 is SGHTA and CDR2 FQGNSA. As DNA, the CDR3 is TGTGCCAGCAGCTCTCAGGTGGGGGGTTTAAATCAGCCCCAGCATTTT. This codes for CASSSQVGGLNQPQHF.

This clonotype appeared once. This chain uses TRBV5-1 with TRBJ1-6, with 9 bases lining up with TRBD1. This CDR3 contains 13 residues. The germline V gene has CDR1 SGHRS and CDR2 YFSETQ. J was trimmed by 7 bases and V by 5 bases; bases with no gene match: 1. CDR3 nucleotides: TGCGCCAGCAGAGGACAGGGGAATTCACCCCTCCACTTT. The encoded protein is CASRGQGNSPLHF.

This clonotype was seen a handful of times. This chain joins TRBV6-6 and TRBJ2-3; no firm D call. Germline V gene lookup returns CDR1 MNHNY and CDR2 SVGAGI (reference sequence). V shed 6 bases and J shed 0 bases, with 13 bases lying between them. This CDR3 has 15 amino acids. The CDR3: CASSRLGTSTDTQYF. In DNA, the CDR3 is TGTGCCAGCAGCCGGCTGGGAACTAGCACAGATACGCAGTATTTT.

This clonotype came up a few times. This sequence joins TRBV10-2 and TRBJ1-1; D remains ambiguous. Trimming took 2 bases from V and 0 from J, leaving 10 bases between them. CDR1 and CDR2 from the germline V gene are WSHSY and SAAADI. The CDR3 has 15 amino acids. The CDR3 loop is CASSELGAMNTEAFF. CDR3 coding DNA: TGCGCCAGCAGTGAGCTGGGAGCGATGAACACTGAAGCTTTCTTT.

This chain uses TRBV18 with TRBJ2-7; TRBD2 agrees at 11 bases. The CDR3 is 16 amino acids. Germline V gene lookup returns CDR1 KGHSH and CDR2 LQKENI. Trimming took 3 bases from V and 7 from J; bases not matched to a gene: 11. CDR3 loop: CASSPLASGGTGEQYF. CDR3 DNA: TGTGCCAGCTCACCCCTAGCTAGCGGGGGGACGGGTGAGCAGTACTTC.

V and J are TRBV7-9 and TRBJ2-2; D is unresolved. V shed 5 bases and J shed 4 bases, with 14 bases lying between them. Germline V gene data show CDR1 as SEHNR and CDR2 as FQNEAQ (reference sequence). The CDR3 runs to 15 residues. CDR3 loop: CASSANLPVTGELFF. The CDR3 DNA follows: TGTGCCAGCAGCGCAAACCTCCCCGTCACCGGGGAGCTGTTTTTT.

Only a few counts were recorded for this clonotype. The DNA for the CDR3 is TGTGCCAGCCGCCGCGGGGTCACAGATACGCAGTATTTT. It specifies CASRRGVTDTQYF. The chain recombines TRBV6-1 with TRBJ2-3; tentatively, D is TRBD2 (6 bases). Trimming removed 8 bases at V and 2 bases at J, with 11 bases between. The CDR3 extends over 13 amino acids. CDR1 is MNHNS and CDR2 is SASEGT in the germline V gene.

The J gene is TRBJ2-3, the V gene TRBV5-4, with D possibly TRBD1 on 6 matching bases. The V end lost 3 bases, the J end lost 0 bases, and 14 bases lay between the germline ends. The CDR3 has 16 residues. Germline V CDR1 and CDR2: SGHNT, YYREEE (reference sequence). CDR3 sequence (DNA): TGTGCCAGCAGCTATAAAAACAGGGCTAGCACAGATACGCAGTATTTT. It specifies CASSYKNRASTDTQYF.

The chain has TRBV27 and TRBJ1-2; no reliable D call. Germline V gene data show CDR1 as MNHEY and CDR2 as SMNVEV (reference sequence). V lost 11 bases to trimming and J lost 3 bases, with 13 bases between them. CDR3 size: 12 residues. CDR3 region: CAGPTEDYGYTF. In DNA, the CDR3 is TGTGCCGGCCCGACGGAGGACTATGGCTACACCTTC.

This clonotype was seen a handful of times. The rearrangement uses TRBV6-5 and TRBJ1-5; D is unresolved. Germline CDR1 MNHEY, CDR2 SVGAGI. V shed 6 bases and J shed 6 bases, with 18 bases lying between them. CDR3 length: 15 amino acids. The CDR3 DNA follows: TGTGCCAGCAGAAGCCGGGGAGACGGGCCTCAGCCCCAGCATTTT. This sequence encodes CASRSRGDGPQPQHF.

This clonotype was observed many times. This sequence joins TRBV4-3 and TRBJ2-4; D remains unclear. CDR3 length: 12 residues. Trimming removed 1 base at V and 9 bases at J, with 7 bases between. The germline CDR1 and CDR2 sequences are LGHNA and YSLEER. In DNA, the CDR3 is TGCGCCAGCAGCCAAGTAGGCGGCATTCAGTACTTC. This gives the protein CASSQVGGIQYF.

This clonotype was observed a handful of times. V is TRBV6-5 and J is TRBJ1-1; D gene unclear. The ends were cut back, 0 bases at V and 1 base at J, with 9 bases in the middle. The CDR3 extends over 15 amino acids. Germline CDR1 reads MNHEY; CDR2 reads SVGAGI. The CDR3 here is CASSYSRRPNTEAFF. CDR3 coding DNA: TGTGCCAGCAGTTACTCGAGGCGGCCGAACACTGAAGCTTTCTTT.

The rearrangement links TRBV18 to TRBJ2-1; no reliable D call. There are 12 residues in the CDR3. Between the trimmed V and J ends, which lost 3 bases and 8 bases, there was a span of 8 bases. Germline loops: CDR1 KGHSH, CDR2 LQKENI. The CDR3 loop is CASSPDWDEQFF. The CDR3 DNA follows: TGTGCCAGCTCACCGGATTGGGATGAGCAGTTCTTC.

This clonotype was counted only a few times. The chain employs TRBV5-1 and TRBJ2-4, with TRBD2 as a possible D gene (7 bases). CDR1 and CDR2 (germline): SGHRS, YFSETQ. The CDR3 has 15 residues. Trimming pared 2 bases from V and 8 bases from J, leaving 17 bases between. The CDR3 region has the DNA TGCGCCAGCAGCTTTCAAGGGGGGGATTCAGACATTCAGTACTTC. Protein sequence: CASSFQGGDSDIQYF.

V gene TRBV5-1 combines with J gene TRBJ2-7; D may be TRBD1 or TRBD2 (5 bases each). CDR3 size: 14 residues. V was clipped by 4 bases and J by 1 base, with 12 bases between them. Looked up from germline, CDR1 is SGHRS and CDR2 is YFSETQ. The CDR3 coding sequence is TGCGCCAGCAGCACCTATGGGGGTTCCTACGAGCAGTACGTC. Its translation: CASSTYGGSYEQYV.